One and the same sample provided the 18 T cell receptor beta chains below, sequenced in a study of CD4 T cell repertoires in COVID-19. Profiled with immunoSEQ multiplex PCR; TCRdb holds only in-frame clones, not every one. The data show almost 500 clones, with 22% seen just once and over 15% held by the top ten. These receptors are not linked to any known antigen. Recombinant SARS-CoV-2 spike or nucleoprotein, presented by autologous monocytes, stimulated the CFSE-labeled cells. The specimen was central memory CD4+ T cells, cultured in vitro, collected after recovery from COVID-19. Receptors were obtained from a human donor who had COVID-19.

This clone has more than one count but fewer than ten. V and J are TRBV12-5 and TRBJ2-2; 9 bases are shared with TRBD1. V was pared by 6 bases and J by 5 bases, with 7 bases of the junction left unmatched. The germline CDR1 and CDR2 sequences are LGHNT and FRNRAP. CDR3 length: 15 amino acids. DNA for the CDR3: TGTGCTAGTGGGATGGGACAGGGCTTTACCGGGGAGCTGTTTTTT. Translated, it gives CASGMGQGFTGELFF.

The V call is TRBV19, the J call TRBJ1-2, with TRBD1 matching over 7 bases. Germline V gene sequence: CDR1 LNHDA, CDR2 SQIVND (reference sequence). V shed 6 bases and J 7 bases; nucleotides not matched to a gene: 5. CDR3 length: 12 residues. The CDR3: CASRPQGGGYTF. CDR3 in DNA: TGTGCCAGTAGACCCCAGGGGGGTGGCTACACCTTC. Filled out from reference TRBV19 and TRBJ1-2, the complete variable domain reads DGGITQSPKYLFRKEGQNVTLSCEQNLNHDAMYWYRQDPGQGLRLIYYSQIVNDFQKGDIAEGYSVSREKKESFPLTVTSAQKNPTAFYLCASRPQGGGYTFGSGTRLTVV.

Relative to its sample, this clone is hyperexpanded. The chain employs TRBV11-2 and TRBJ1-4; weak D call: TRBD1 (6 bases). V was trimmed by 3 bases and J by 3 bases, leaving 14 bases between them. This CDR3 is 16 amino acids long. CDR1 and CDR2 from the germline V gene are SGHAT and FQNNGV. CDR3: CASSFLGGAANEKLFF. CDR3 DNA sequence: TGTGCCAGCAGCTTCCTCGGGGGGGCGGCTAATGAAAAACTGTTTTTT.

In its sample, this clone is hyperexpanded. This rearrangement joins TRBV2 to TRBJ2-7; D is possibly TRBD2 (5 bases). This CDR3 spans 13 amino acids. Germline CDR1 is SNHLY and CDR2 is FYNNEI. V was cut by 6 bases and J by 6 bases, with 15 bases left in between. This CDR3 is CASSQEGRTEQYV. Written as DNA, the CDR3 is TGTGCCAGCAGCCAAGAGGGTAGGACCGAGCAGTACGTC.

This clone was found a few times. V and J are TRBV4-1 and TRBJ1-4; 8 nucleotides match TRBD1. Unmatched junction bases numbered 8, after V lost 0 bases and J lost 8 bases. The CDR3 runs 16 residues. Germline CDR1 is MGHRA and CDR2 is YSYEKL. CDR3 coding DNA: TGCGCCAGCAGCCAAGATAGTAACAGGGGGTACGAAAAACTGTTTTTT. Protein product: CASSQDSNRGYEKLFF.

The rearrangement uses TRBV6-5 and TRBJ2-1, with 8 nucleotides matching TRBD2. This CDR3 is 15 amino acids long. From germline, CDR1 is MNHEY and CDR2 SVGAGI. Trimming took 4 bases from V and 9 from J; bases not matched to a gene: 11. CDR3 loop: CASSSLAGSGGEQFF. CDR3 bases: TGTGCCAGCAGTTCGTTAGCGGGATCGGGTGGTGAGCAGTTCTTC.

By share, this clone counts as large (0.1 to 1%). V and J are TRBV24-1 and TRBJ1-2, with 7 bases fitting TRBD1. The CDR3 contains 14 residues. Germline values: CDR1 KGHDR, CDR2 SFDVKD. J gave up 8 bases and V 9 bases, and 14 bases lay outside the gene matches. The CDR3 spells CATSGTETSGGYTF. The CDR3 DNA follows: TGTGCCACCTCCGGGACAGAGACTTCCGGGGGCTACACCTTC.

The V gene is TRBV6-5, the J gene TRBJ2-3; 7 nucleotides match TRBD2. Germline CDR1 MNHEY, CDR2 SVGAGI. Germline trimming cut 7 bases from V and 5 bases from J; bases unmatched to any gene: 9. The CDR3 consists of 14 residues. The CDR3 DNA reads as TGTGCCAGCACTCCACGCGGGAGTATAGATACGCAGTATTTT. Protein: CASTPRGSIDTQYF.

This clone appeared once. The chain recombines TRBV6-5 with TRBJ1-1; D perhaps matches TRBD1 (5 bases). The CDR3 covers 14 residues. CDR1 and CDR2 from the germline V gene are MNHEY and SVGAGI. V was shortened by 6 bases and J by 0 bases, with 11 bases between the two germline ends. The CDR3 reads CASSDTRVNTEAFF. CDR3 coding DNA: TGTGCCAGCAGCGATACCAGGGTGAACACTGAAGCTTTCTTT.

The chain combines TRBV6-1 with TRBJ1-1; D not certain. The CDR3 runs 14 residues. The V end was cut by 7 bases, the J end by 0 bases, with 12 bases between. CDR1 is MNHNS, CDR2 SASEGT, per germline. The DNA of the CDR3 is TGTGCCAGCATTCCAGTAGGAGTGAACACTGAAGCTTTCTTT. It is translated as CASIPVGVNTEAFF.

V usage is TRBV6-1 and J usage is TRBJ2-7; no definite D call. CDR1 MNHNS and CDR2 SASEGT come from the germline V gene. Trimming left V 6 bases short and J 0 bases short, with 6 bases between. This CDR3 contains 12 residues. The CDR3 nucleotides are TGTGCCAGCAGAGGCAGCTCCTACGAGCAGTACTTC. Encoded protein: CASRGSSYEQYF.

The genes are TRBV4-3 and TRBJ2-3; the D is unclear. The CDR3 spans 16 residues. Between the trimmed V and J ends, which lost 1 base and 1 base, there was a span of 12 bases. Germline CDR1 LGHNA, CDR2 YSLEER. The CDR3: CASSQAREAGTDTQYF. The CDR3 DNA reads TGCGCCAGCAGCCAAGCTCGAGAGGCCGGCACAGATACGCAGTATTTT.

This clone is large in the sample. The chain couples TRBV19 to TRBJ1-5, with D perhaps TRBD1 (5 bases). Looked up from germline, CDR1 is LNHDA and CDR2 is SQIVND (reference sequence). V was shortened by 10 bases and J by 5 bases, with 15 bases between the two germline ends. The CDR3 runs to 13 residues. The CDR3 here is CATGRGGHQPQHF. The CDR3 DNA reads TGTGCCACCGGGCGGGGGGGTCATCAGCCCCAGCATTTT.

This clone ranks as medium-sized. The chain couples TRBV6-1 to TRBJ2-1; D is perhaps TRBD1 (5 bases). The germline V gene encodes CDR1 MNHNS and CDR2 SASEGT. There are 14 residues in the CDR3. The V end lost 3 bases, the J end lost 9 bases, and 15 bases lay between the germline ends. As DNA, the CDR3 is TGTGCCAGCAGTGATGAGTTGGGTAGGGGTGAGCAGTTCTTC. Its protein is CASSDELGRGEQFF.

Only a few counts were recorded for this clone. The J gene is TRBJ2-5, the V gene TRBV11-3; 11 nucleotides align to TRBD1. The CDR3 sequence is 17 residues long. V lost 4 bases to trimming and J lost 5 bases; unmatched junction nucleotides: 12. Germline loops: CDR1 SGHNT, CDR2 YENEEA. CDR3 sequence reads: CASSSFPGQGDWETQYF. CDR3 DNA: TGTGCCAGCAGCTCATTTCCGGGACAGGGGGATTGGGAGACCCAGTACTTC.

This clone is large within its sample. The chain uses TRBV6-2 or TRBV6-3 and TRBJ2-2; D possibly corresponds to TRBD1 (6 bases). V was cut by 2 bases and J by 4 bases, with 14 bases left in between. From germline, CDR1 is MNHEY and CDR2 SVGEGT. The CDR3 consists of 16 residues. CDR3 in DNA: TGTGCCAGCAGTTACGGTGGCAGGGGCCCCACCGGGGAGCTGTTTTTT. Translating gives CASSYGGRGPTGELFF.

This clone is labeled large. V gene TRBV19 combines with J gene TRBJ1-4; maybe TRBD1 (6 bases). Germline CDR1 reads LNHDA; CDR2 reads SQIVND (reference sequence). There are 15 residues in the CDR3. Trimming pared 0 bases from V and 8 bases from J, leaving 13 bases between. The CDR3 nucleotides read TGTGCCAGTAGTATAGAGGTACAGGGAGGGGAAAAACTGTTTTTT. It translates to CASSIEVQGGEKLFF.

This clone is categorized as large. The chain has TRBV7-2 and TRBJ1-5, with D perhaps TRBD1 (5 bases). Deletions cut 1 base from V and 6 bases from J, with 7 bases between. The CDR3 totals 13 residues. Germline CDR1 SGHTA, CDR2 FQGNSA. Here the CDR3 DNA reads TGTGCCAGCAGCTTAGAAAGGGGTCAGCCCCAGCATTTT. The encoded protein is CASSLERGQPQHF.